Listed here are 16 T cell receptor beta chains from one sample, sequenced in a study of response to subunit inactivated influenza vaccine. TCRdb reprocessed the RT-PCR reads with MiXCR, giving one entry per CDR3 protein. The data show fewer than 700,000 distinct CDR3 sequences, 13% seen once. The sample here was PBMCs from blood, taken 40 to 50 days after vaccination. These receptors came from a man in his fifties who received an inactivated influenza vaccine.

The table lists this clonotype with a few counts. The chain carries TRBV7-2 and TRBJ2-1, with TRBD2 matching over 8 bases. V dropped 2 bases and J dropped 7; count of bases not matched to a gene: 10. Germline V gene sequence: CDR1 SGHTA, CDR2 FQGNSA. The CDR3 is 16 amino acids. CDR3 region: CASSLREGGVRNEQFF. DNA of the CDR3: TGTGCCAGCAGCTTACGGGAGGGCGGGGTTAGGAATGAGCAGTTCTTC.

The chain uses TRBV12-3 or TRBV12-4 and TRBJ1-2; 12 nucleotides match TRBD1. This CDR3 spans 16 amino acids. J lost 8 bases, V lost 5 bases, and 12 bases had no gene match. DNA for the CDR3: TGTGCCAGCAGTCTGGCCGGGACAGGGGGCGCCGGGGGCTACACCTTC. Residues: CASSLAGTGGAGGYTF.

This chain links TRBV20-1 with TRBJ2-5, with D perhaps matching TRBD2 (5 bases). V was clipped by 6 bases and J by 4 bases, with 21 bases between them. The CDR3 is 15 amino acids. The V gene's germline CDR1 is DFQATT and CDR2 SNEGSKA (reference sequence). The CDR3 nucleotides are TGCAGTGCCAGTGGACGGGGATGGATCCGAGAGACCCAGTACTTC. It yields the protein CSASGRGWIRETQYF.

Only a few counts were recorded for this clonotype. The chain couples TRBV12-3 or TRBV12-4 to TRBJ2-7; D gene uncertain. V was clipped by 3 bases and J by 2 bases, with 14 bases between them. The CDR3 extends over 15 amino acids. CDR3 sequence: CASSFGRQNPYEQYF. The CDR3 bases are TGTGCCAGCAGTTTTGGTCGGCAAAACCCCTACGAGCAGTACTTC.

The V call is TRBV29-1, the J call TRBJ2-5; a weak D match, TRBD1 (5 bases). CDR1 is SQVTM, CDR2 ANQGSEA, per germline. V lost 1 base to trimming and J lost 5 bases, with 14 bases between them. The CDR3 sequence is 14 residues long. In DNA, the CDR3 is TGCAGCGTTGAAGGGGGCTTTGCCGGGGAGACCCAGTACTTC. This gives the protein CSVEGGFAGETQYF.

This clonotype came up many times. J is TRBJ2-2 and V is TRBV29-1; D not certain. The CDR3 has 11 residues. The V gene's germline CDR1 is SQVTM and CDR2 ANQGSEA. The germline V and J ends were trimmed by 2 bases and 6 bases, with 4 bases remaining between them. The CDR3 is CSVEYAGELFF. In nucleotides, the CDR3 is TGCAGCGTTGAATACGCCGGGGAGCTGTTTTTT.

This clonotype has a handful of counts. V gene TRBV4-3 combines with J gene TRBJ2-6; the D gene is possibly TRBD1 (6 bases). The V gene lost 3 bases and the J gene lost 0 bases, with 15 bases spanning the gap. The V gene's germline CDR1 is LGHNA and CDR2 YSLEER. This CDR3 is 18 amino acids long. As DNA, the CDR3 is TGCGCCAGCAGCCATGTTAGACAGGACCGCTCTGGGGCCAACGTCCTGACTTTC. This sequence encodes CASSHVRQDRSGANVLTF.

There are many counts of this clonotype. This chain links TRBV20-1 with TRBJ1-5; D is unclear. Per the germline V gene, CDR1 is DFQATT and CDR2 is SNEGSKA (reference sequence). V dropped 3 bases and J dropped 4 bases, with 10 bases sitting between them. This CDR3 region has 13 residues. The CDR3 sequence is CSARPGGNQPQHF. The CDR3 bases are TGCAGTGCTAGGCCGGGAGGGAATCAGCCCCAGCATTTT.

In its sample, this clonotype was seen many times. The V gene is TRBV5-1, the J gene TRBJ2-1, with 8 bases matching TRBD2. Germline V gives CDR1 SGHRS, CDR2 YFSETQ. Trimming removed 4 bases from V and 3 bases from J; junction bases left unmatched: 6. This CDR3 region has 15 residues. CDR3 loop: CASSPPSGGYNEQFF. CDR3 in DNA: TGCGCCAGCAGCCCGCCCAGCGGGGGCTACAATGAGCAGTTCTTC.

In this sample, this clonotype turned up a few times. The V gene is TRBV12-3 or TRBV12-4, the J gene TRBJ1-2, with unresolved D. Trimming shortened V by 1 base and J by 2 bases, and 17 bases separated the two germline ends. This CDR3 has 17 residues. CDR3 nucleotide sequence: TGTGCCAGCAGTTTAGGACTAGGGCAGCCAACCAACTATGGCTACACCTTC. It yields the protein CASSLGLGQPTNYGYTF.

The table lists this clonotype with many counts. V gene TRBV7-9 combines with J gene TRBJ2-7, with 9 bases identical to TRBD1. The CDR3 is 15 amino acids. The V segment lost 4 bases and the J segment 1 base; nucleotides outside the gene matches: 5. Germline CDR1 reads SEHNR; CDR2 reads FQNEAQ (reference sequence). DNA for the CDR3: TGTGCCAGCAGCTCGACCGGGACAGGGTCCTACGAGCAGTACTTC. It codes for CASSSTGTGSYEQYF.

V and J are TRBV18 and TRBJ1-2, with D hard to call. V lost 3 bases, J lost 0 bases, and 11 bases lay in between. The CDR3 runs 15 residues. Germline V gives CDR1 KGHSH, CDR2 LQKENI. CDR3 bases: TGTGCCAGCTCACCTATTTACGAAACTAACTATGGCTACACCTTC. It specifies CASSPIYETNYGYTF.

The chain combines TRBV20-1 with TRBJ2-7; 10 bases map to TRBD2. V was clipped by 3 bases and J by 1 base; unmatched bases: 3. Germline values: CDR1 DFQATT, CDR2 SNEGSKA (reference sequence). The CDR3 length is 14 residues. CDR3 in amino acids: CSARLAGESYEQYF. CDR3 coding DNA: TGCAGTGCTAGGCTAGCGGGAGAATCCTACGAGCAGTACTTC.

This clonotype was seen a handful of times. A read error may explain this, as a much larger clone is one base away. The V call is TRBV2, the J call TRBJ2-5; D gene unclear. This CDR3 is built from 11 residues. V gave up 5 bases and J gave up 5 bases, with 6 bases separating them. Germline V lookup: CDR1 SNHLY, CDR2 FYNNEI. Here the CDR3 DNA reads TGTGCCAGCAGTCACCCGGAGACCCAGTACTTC. It codes for CASSHPETQYF.

The chain joins TRBV5-1 to TRBJ1-2; TRBD1 might be the D (6 bases). CDR1 SGHRS and CDR2 YFSETQ come from the germline V gene. V lost 7 bases to trimming and J lost 6 bases, with 13 bases between them. The CDR3 sequence is 12 residues long. The CDR3 coding sequence is TGCGCCAGCTCCTCCGGGGGCGATGGCTACACCTTC. This gives the protein CASSSGGDGYTF.

This clonotype was counted ten times or more. V gene TRBV28 combines with J gene TRBJ2-2; 11 nucleotides match TRBD2. The CDR3 has 15 residues. Germline V gene sequence: CDR1 MDHEN, CDR2 SYDVKM. Trimming took 6 bases from V and 1 from J; bases not matched to a gene: 1. Written as DNA, the CDR3 is TGTGCCAGCAGGGGGACTAGCGGGAACACCGGGGAGCTGTTTTTT. It encodes CASRGTSGNTGELFF.